A selection of T cell receptor beta chains follows, all from one sample in a study of T cells in tuberculosis. The repertoire was sequenced with immunoSEQ multiplex PCR; TCRdb's copy has only in-frame clones and lacks some. The sample yields 85,000 to 90,000 clones, approximately 91% seen once. Sequenced input: CD1b-GMM tetramer-negative cells sorted from PBMCs. The receptors come from an adult woman with latent tuberculosis. Each CDR3 is given with its conserved first and last residue.

j_call v_call cdr3_aa
TRBJ2-1 TRBV19 CASSIGLAGLYNEQFF
TRBJ2-1 TRBV4-2 CASSQGPLGGAYNEQFF
TRBJ2-5 TRBV5-4 CASSPSGGETQYF
TRBJ1-1 TRBV7-2 CASSFGHANTEAFF
TRBJ1-3 TRBV6-1 CASRTGYSGNTIYF
TRBJ1-2 TRBV30 CAWRENRGRYTF
TRBJ1-2 TRBV19 CASSIDATGYGYTF
TRBJ2-1 TRBV4-2 CASSQDVRGGGNEQFF
TRBJ1-2 TRBV2 CASSEGGGYGYTF
TRBJ1-5 TRBV19 CASSTRGQGNQPQHF
TRBJ1-1 TRBV6-5 CASSWGAEAFF
TRBJ2-2 TRBV5-4 CASSSRDRVTGELFF
TRBJ1-2 TRBV11-2 CASSLITGQANYGYTF
TRBJ2-5 TRBV6-1 CASRVLTGRETQYF
TRBJ1-2 TRBV6-6 CASNRPTGNNYGYTF
TRBJ2-1 TRBV9 CASSLRTSGEALFSYNEQFF
TRBJ1-1 TRBV6-6 CASRLQGMNTEAFF
TRBJ1-1 TRBV5-1 CASSLAVNTEAFF
TRBJ1-2 TRBV11-3 CASRAYRQGSPNYGYTF
TRBJ2-1 TRBV6-6 CASSLRGEQFF
TRBJ2-2 TRBV30 CAWSLYPGVGELFF
TRBJ1-4 TRBV11-2 CASSVDGTGSEKLFF